The TCR beta chain described here comes from a study of post-analysis software for immune sequencing data. Overall study results and limits: The F measure placed samples prepared in the same batch into strongly shared clusters. With TRBV5-6, TRBV5-1 and TRBV20-1 included, 4 to 6 TRBV segments were more frequent in patients than in controls. Controls' normalized Chao1 diversity significantly exceeded that of multiple sclerosis patients.

TCR beta cDNA libraries included unique molecular identifiers. MiXCR, applied by TCRdb to the PCR reads, yields one record per CDR3 protein. The sample lists some 700,000 distinct CDR3 sequences, roughly three fifths occurring once. This clonotype turned up a few times. Its specificity is not known. One end of the junction is discordant with germline, which a read error may explain. This CDR3 is 13 amino acids long. Germline V lookup: CDR1 LNHNV, CDR2 YYDKDF (reference sequence). The clonotype comes from a girl aged 2-15 years with multiple sclerosis. The chain uses TRBV15 and TRBJ2-7; D unclear. What was sequenced was blood. CDR3 amino acids: CATSIEPSHEQYF. The CDR3 DNA follows: TGTGCCACCAGCATTGAACCCTCCCACGAGCAGTACTTC.